This is a list of T cell receptor beta chains from one sample in a study of blood T cells in healthy people across ages. TCRdb analysed the 5' RACE reads with MiXCR anew, one entry per CDR3 protein. This table holds 920,000 or so distinct CDR3 sequences, under 45% found once. Sequenced material: blood. All receptors derive from an older woman in good health. CDR3s include the opening cysteine and the closing phenylalanine or tryptophan. Fields, in order: CDR3 protein, CDR3 DNA, D gene, J gene, V gene, clone size. The D gene is left open where the match is weak. Size values are once, few and many counts, or a class for expanded clones, and some rows have none.

cdr3_aa: CASSATQGSGTEAFF
cdr3_nt: TGTGCCAGCAGTGCCACTCAGGGATCGGGCACTGAAGCTTTCTTT
d_call: NA
j_call: TRBJ1-1
v_call: TRBV2
clone_size: NA

cdr3_aa: CASSLGQYNEQYF
cdr3_nt: TGTGCCAGCAGCCTGGGACAGTACAACGAGCAGTACTTC
d_call: TRBD1
j_call: TRBJ2-7
v_call: TRBV11-2
clone_size: NA

cdr3_aa: CAFRPRQETQYF
cdr3_nt: TGTGCCTTCCGTCCCCGTCAAGAGACCCAGTACTTC
d_call: NA
j_call: TRBJ2-5
v_call: TRBV30
clone_size: few

cdr3_aa: CASTEQGPSYEQYF
cdr3_nt: TGTGCCAGCACCGAACAGGGCCCTTCCTACGAGCAGTACTTC
d_call: NA
j_call: TRBJ2-7
v_call: TRBV2
clone_size: NA

cdr3_aa: CASSQWDRGPEQYF
cdr3_nt: TGTGCCAGCAGTCAATGGGACAGGGGGCCCGAGCAGTACTTC
d_call: TRBD1
j_call: TRBJ2-7
v_call: TRBV27
clone_size: NA

cdr3_aa: CASSPLRTANEQFF
cdr3_nt: TGTGCCAGCAGCCCTCTCCGGACAGCCAATGAGCAGTTCTTC
d_call: NA
j_call: TRBJ2-1
v_call: TRBV12-3/TRBV12-4
clone_size: NA

cdr3_aa: CATSGTLTSTDTQYF
cdr3_nt: TGTGCCACCAGTGGAACCCTTACTAGCACAGATACGCAGTATTTT
d_call: NA
j_call: TRBJ2-3
v_call: TRBV24-1
clone_size: NA

cdr3_aa: CASRADRGGRGTEAFF
cdr3_nt: TGTGCCAGCAGGGCGGACAGAGGGGGAAGAGGCACTGAAGCTTTCTTT
d_call: NA
j_call: TRBJ1-1
v_call: TRBV6-5
clone_size: NA

cdr3_aa: CATGERQAPYEQYF
cdr3_nt: TGTGCCACCGGCGAAAGACAGGCGCCCTACGAGCAGTACTTC
d_call: NA
j_call: TRBJ2-7
v_call: TRBV15
clone_size: NA

cdr3_aa: CSAGTGLTGELFF
cdr3_nt: TGCAGCGCCGGGACAGGGCTCACCGGGGAGCTGTTTTTC
d_call: TRBD1
j_call: TRBJ2-2
v_call: TRBV29-1
clone_size: NA

cdr3_aa: CASSATGRPNEKLFF
cdr3_nt: TGTGCCAGCAGTGCCACAGGGCGTCCTAATGAAAAACTGTTTTTT
d_call: NA
j_call: TRBJ1-4
v_call: TRBV9
clone_size: NA

cdr3_aa: CASSQESGMNEQFF
cdr3_nt: TGCGCCAGCAGCCAAGAATCGGGAATGAATGAGCAGTTCTTC
d_call: NA
j_call: TRBJ2-1
v_call: TRBV4-1
clone_size: NA

cdr3_aa: CASNYETSGMNEQYF
cdr3_nt: TGTGCCAGCAACTATGAGACTAGCGGGATGAACGAGCAGTACTTC
d_call: TRBD2
j_call: TRBJ2-7
v_call: TRBV12-3/TRBV12-4
clone_size: NA

cdr3_aa: CASSARRGNQETQYF
cdr3_nt: TGTGCCAGCAGCGCCAGGCGGGGGAACCAAGAGACCCAGTACTTC
d_call: TRBD2
j_call: TRBJ2-5
v_call: TRBV5-6
clone_size: few

cdr3_aa: CASSQDPVRTGLYEQYF
cdr3_nt: TGCGCCAGCAGCCAAGATCCAGTCAGGACGGGTCTCTACGAGCAGTACTTC
d_call: NA
j_call: TRBJ2-7
v_call: TRBV4-1
clone_size: NA

cdr3_aa: CASSAGQTNYGYTF
cdr3_nt: TGTGCCAGCAGCGCGGGACAGACCAACTATGGCTACACCTTC
d_call: TRBD1
j_call: TRBJ1-2
v_call: TRBV9
clone_size: NA

cdr3_aa: CASSFGQGPGDTEAFF
cdr3_nt: TGTGCCAGCAGCTTTGGACAGGGCCCAGGAGATACCGAAGCTTTCTTT
d_call: TRBD1
j_call: TRBJ1-1
v_call: TRBV7-6
clone_size: once

cdr3_aa: CAISELRTYEQYF
cdr3_nt: TGTGCCATCAGTGAATTGAGGACGTACGAGCAGTACTTC
d_call: NA
j_call: TRBJ2-7
v_call: TRBV10-3
clone_size: few

cdr3_aa: CATSDLSESSYNEQFF
cdr3_nt: TGTGCCACCAGTGATTTGTCGGAGAGCTCCTACAATGAGCAGTTCTTC
d_call: NA
j_call: TRBJ2-1
v_call: TRBV24-1
clone_size: NA

cdr3_aa: CASRSPGQLGGYTF
cdr3_nt: TGTGCCAGCAGAAGTCCGGGACAGCTAGGGGGCTACACCTTC
d_call: TRBD1
j_call: TRBJ1-2
v_call: TRBV6-4
clone_size: NA

cdr3_aa: CASSTDGDRDNEQFF
cdr3_nt: TGCGCCAGCAGCACGGATGGGGACCGTGACAATGAGCAGTTCTTC
d_call: NA
j_call: TRBJ2-1
v_call: TRBV5-1
clone_size: NA

cdr3_aa: CSARRTGKLSSTDTQYF
cdr3_nt: TGCAGTGCTAGACGGACAGGGAAACTCTCTAGCACAGATACGCAGTATTTT
d_call: TRBD1
j_call: TRBJ2-3
v_call: TRBV20-1
clone_size: few

cdr3_aa: CATARAGSGQPQHF
cdr3_nt: TGTGCCACCGCCCGGGCAGGGTCGGGACAGCCCCAGCATTTT
d_call: NA
j_call: TRBJ1-5
v_call: TRBV24-1
clone_size: NA

cdr3_aa: CASSFGGTRPYEQYF
cdr3_nt: TGTGCCAGCAGTTTTGGTGGGACTCGACCCTACGAGCAGTACTTC
d_call: NA
j_call: TRBJ2-7
v_call: TRBV28
clone_size: few

cdr3_aa: CASSGYGTSTGTQYF
cdr3_nt: TGTGCCAGCAGCGGGTACGGGACAAGCACAGGTACGCAGTATTTT
d_call: NA
j_call: TRBJ2-3
v_call: TRBV9
clone_size: NA

cdr3_aa: CASSEYLQGGKNIQYF
cdr3_nt: TGCGCCAGCAGTGAGTACCTACAGGGTGGCAAAAACATTCAGTACTTC
d_call: NA
j_call: TRBJ2-4
v_call: TRBV10-2
clone_size: NA

cdr3_aa: CASSESLGTYGYTF
cdr3_nt: TGCGCCAGCAGTGAGTCGTTGGGGACGTATGGCTACACCTTC
d_call: NA
j_call: TRBJ1-2
v_call: TRBV10-1
clone_size: once

cdr3_aa: CASSEVGPGRESTDTQYF
cdr3_nt: TGTGCCAGCAGTGAAGTGGGTCCTGGGCGGGAAAGCACAGATACGCAGTATTTT
d_call: NA
j_call: TRBJ2-3
v_call: TRBV25-1
clone_size: few

cdr3_aa: CASSHLRPGHSPLHF
cdr3_nt: TGCGCCAGCAGCCACCTGCGGCCGGGCCATTCACCCCTCCACTTT
d_call: NA
j_call: TRBJ1-6
v_call: TRBV4-1
clone_size: few

cdr3_aa: CASSSAGEVGAGELFF
cdr3_nt: TGTGCCAGCAGTTCAGCAGGGGAGGTGGGCGCCGGGGAGCTGTTTTTT
d_call: NA
j_call: TRBJ2-2
v_call: TRBV7-9
clone_size: NA

cdr3_aa: CASSQRGKRSYEQYF
cdr3_nt: TGTGCCAGCAGCCAGAGGGGGAAACGGTCCTACGAGCAGTACTTC
d_call: NA
j_call: TRBJ2-7
v_call: TRBV16
clone_size: NA

cdr3_aa: CSAGGRVNEQYF
cdr3_nt: TGCAGTGCGGGCGGGAGAGTAAATGAGCAGTACTTC
d_call: TRBD2
j_call: TRBJ2-7
v_call: TRBV20-1
clone_size: once

cdr3_aa: CASSLAGTGGVSYTF
cdr3_nt: TGTGCCAGCAGTTTAGCCGGGACAGGGGGCGTTAGCTACACCTTC
d_call: TRBD1
j_call: TRBJ1-2
v_call: TRBV27
clone_size: NA

cdr3_aa: CATSPGRDADTQYF
cdr3_nt: TGTGCCACCAGTCCGGGCAGGGACGCAGATACGCAGTATTTT
d_call: NA
j_call: TRBJ2-3
v_call: TRBV24-1
clone_size: few

cdr3_aa: CASSARPGQGTTNEKLFF
cdr3_nt: TGTGCCAGCAGTGCGAGACCGGGACAGGGGACAACTAATGAAAAACTGTTTTTT
d_call: TRBD1
j_call: TRBJ1-4
v_call: TRBV6-1
clone_size: NA

cdr3_aa: CAGSPLWHQPQHF
cdr3_nt: TGTGCCGGCAGTCCCCTCTGGCATCAGCCCCAGCATTTT
d_call: NA
j_call: TRBJ1-5
v_call: TRBV28
clone_size: once